These 3 T cell receptor beta chains originate from one sample sequenced in a study of T cells in Graves' hyperthyroidism and ophthalmopathy. RNA transcripts served as the template for amplifying TCR beta CDR3 regions. The study used the HTBI primer set for a first-round RT-PCR of the TCR CDR3. TCRdb used MiXCR to reprocess the multiplex PCR reads, holding one entry per CDR3 protein. This table holds about 270,000 distinct CDR3 sequences, around 15% found once. Input material: blood. The receptor source for this set is a woman aged 45-60 years with Graves' hyperthyroidism that later progressed to Graves' ophthalmopathy.

As DNA, the CDR3 is TGTGCCAGCAGTCCCCTCATTCTTCGGGACTATGGCTACACCTTC. This codes for CASSPLILRDYGYTF. The chain couples TRBV6-1 to TRBJ1-2; no clear D. Germline CDR1 is MNHNS and CDR2 is SASEGT. Trimming left V 5 bases short and J 3 bases short, with 16 bases between. The CDR3 extends over 15 amino acids.

This clonotype was counted ten times or more. The V and J genes are TRBV20-1 and TRBJ2-7, with 8 bases matching TRBD2. Unmatched junction bases numbered 10, after V lost 5 bases and J lost 4 bases. CDR1 and CDR2 (germline): DFQATT, SNEGSKA (reference sequence). The CDR3 totals 14 residues. CDR3 residues: CSASPGTSLYEQYF. In DNA, the CDR3 is TGCAGTGCTTCCCCGGGGACTAGTCTTTACGAGCAGTACTTC.

In this sample, this clonotype turned up many times. The V call is TRBV12-3 or TRBV12-4, the J call TRBJ2-1, with 8 bases lining up with TRBD2. The length of the CDR3 is 19 residues. V dropped 5 bases and J dropped 0; count of bases not matched to a gene: 15. CDR3 nucleotides: TGTGCCAGCAGTCCCTCGAGCGGGAGAACCCGAAGCTCCTACAATGAGCAGTTCTTC. Translated, it gives CASSPSSGRTRSSYNEQFF.